The rows below give T cell receptor beta chains drawn from one sample of a study of monozygotic twins with inflammatory bowel disease. With the 5' RACE reads reprocessed, TCRdb shows one record per CDR3 protein and no DNA. This table lists around 450,000 distinct CDR3 sequences. The source material was blood. The source is a human donor with ulcerative colitis or Crohn's disease, or a healthy co-twin of an affected twin (not recorded which). The CDR3 runs from the conserved cysteine through the conserved F or W. The order of the fields is CDR3 protein, J gene, V gene.

CDR3: CSVQTTGANVLTF; J: TRBJ2-6; V: TRBV29-1
CDR3: CASSGQGISYEQYF; J: TRBJ2-7; V: TRBV9
CDR3: CASSPRDSEAFF; J: TRBJ1-1; V: TRBV12-3/TRBV12-4
CDR3: CASSEPVPGQGSTEAFF; J: TRBJ1-1; V: TRBV2
CDR3: CASSAANSGGAGEAFF; J: TRBJ1-1; V: TRBV5-1
CDR3: CSASLAGETQYF; J: TRBJ2-5; V: TRBV20-1
CDR3: CASSFRQGARNTEAFF; J: TRBJ1-1; V: TRBV12-3/TRBV12-4
CDR3: CASSPIGLAGAEQFF; J: TRBJ2-1; V: TRBV5-1
CDR3: CAISESTLAGVTDTQYF; J: TRBJ2-3; V: TRBV10-3
CDR3: CASTRTDYSNQPQHF; J: TRBJ1-5; V: TRBV19
CDR3: CASSLSGTVNNSPLHF; J: TRBJ1-6; V: TRBV7-2
CDR3: CASSSGTGILSPLHF; J: TRBJ1-6; V: TRBV18
CDR3: CSLPSLAGGASEQFF; J: TRBJ2-1; V: TRBV20-1
CDR3: CASSLEGVPQPQHF; J: TRBJ1-5; V: TRBV7-2
CDR3: CSVSAGGSYEQYF; J: TRBJ2-7; V: TRBV29-1
CDR3: CASSLGGGANTQYF; J: TRBJ2-3; V: TRBV12-3/TRBV12-4
CDR3: CASSGRLVQEQYF; J: TRBJ2-7; V: TRBV7-9
CDR3: CSARDSGRKERGYTF; J: TRBJ1-2; V: TRBV20-1
CDR3: CASSYRIEGETQYF; J: TRBJ2-5; V: TRBV5-1
CDR3: CASSEPGVSWGPQHF; J: TRBJ1-5; V: TRBV2
CDR3: CAISFGGTGELFF; J: TRBJ2-2; V: TRBV10-3
CDR3: CASSLEGRGREKLFF; J: TRBJ1-4; V: TRBV5-1
CDR3: CAISESGRQAETQYF; J: TRBJ2-5; V: TRBV10-3
CDR3: CSARPTSGSHNEQFF; J: TRBJ2-1; V: TRBV20-1
CDR3: CASSPILDRKETQYF; J: TRBJ2-5; V: TRBV18
CDR3: CASSLRTGGFYEQYF; J: TRBJ2-7; V: TRBV27
CDR3: CASNRGPANTGELFF; J: TRBJ2-2; V: TRBV5-4
CDR3: CASSIETISSYNEQFF; J: TRBJ2-1; V: TRBV9
CDR3: CASRRESTEAFF; J: TRBJ1-1; V: TRBV6-5
CDR3: CASSLVGGVSYEQYF; J: TRBJ2-7; V: TRBV7-2
CDR3: CASSQESRTGDEQFF; J: TRBJ2-1; V: TRBV4-1
CDR3: CSAREWTTGDEQFF; J: TRBJ2-1; V: TRBV20-1
CDR3: CASSQDLGLAIDEQFF; J: TRBJ2-1; V: TRBV4-2
CDR3: CATSDPGGDTDTQYF; J: TRBJ2-3; V: TRBV24-1
CDR3: CASSLEQGNQPQHF; J: TRBJ1-5; V: TRBV7-9